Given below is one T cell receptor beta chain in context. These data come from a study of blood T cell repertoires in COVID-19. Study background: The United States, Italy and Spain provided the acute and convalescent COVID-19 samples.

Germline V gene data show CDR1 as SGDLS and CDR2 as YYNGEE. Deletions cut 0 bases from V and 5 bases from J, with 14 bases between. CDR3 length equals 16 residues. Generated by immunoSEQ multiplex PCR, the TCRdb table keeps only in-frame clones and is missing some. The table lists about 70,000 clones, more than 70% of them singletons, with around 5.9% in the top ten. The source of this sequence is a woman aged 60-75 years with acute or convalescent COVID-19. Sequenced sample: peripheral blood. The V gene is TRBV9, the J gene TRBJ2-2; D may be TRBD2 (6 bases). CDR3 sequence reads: CASSVGGGGRTGELFF. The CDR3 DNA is TGTGCCAGCAGCGTAGGAGGCGGAGGGAGAACCGGGGAGCTGTTTTTT.